These 11 T cell receptor beta chains were sequenced from one sample in a study of blood T cell repertoires in COVID-19. TCRdb's table, derived via immunoSEQ multiplex PCR, lists solely in-frame clones and lacks some. The sample shows around 30,000 clones, roughly 84% of them seen only once. The sample consisted of peripheral blood. Receptors were obtained from a human donor in a cohort sampled during active COVID-19.

This clone turned up a few times. The chain couples TRBV9 to TRBJ2-7, with D possibly being TRBD2 (6 bases). Per germline, CDR1 SGDLS and CDR2 YYNGEE. There are 16 residues in the CDR3. Trimming took off 4 bases at V and 3 bases at J, with 20 bases between the two ends. The CDR3 DNA reads TGTGCCAGCAGCCCCTCTGAGGGAGGAGTGGGCTACGAGCAGTACTTC. Its translation is CASSPSEGGVGYEQYF.

The gene calls are TRBV10-1 and TRBJ2-1; tentative D call: TRBD1 (5 bases). Trimming cost V 2 bases and J 5 bases, with 10 bases left between them. Germline V gives CDR1 WNHNN, CDR2 SYGVQD (reference sequence). The CDR3 has 14 residues. For the CDR3, the DNA is TGCGCCAGCAGTGAGCAGGACATGAACAATGAGCAGTTCTTC. It translates to CASSEQDMNNEQFF.

V and J are TRBV10-3 and TRBJ1-5, with TRBD1 matching over 8 bases. The CDR3 is 15 amino acids. The V segment lost 6 bases and the J segment 0 bases; nucleotides outside the gene matches: 4. From germline, CDR1 is ENHRY and CDR2 SYGVKD. The CDR3 reads CAIRPGQDSNQPQHF. DNA for the CDR3: TGTGCCATCAGACCGGGACAGGATAGCAATCAGCCCCAGCATTTT.

The rearrangement uses TRBV11-2 and TRBJ1-1; perhaps TRBD1 as D (6 bases). Germline V lookup: CDR1 SGHAT, CDR2 FQNNGV. The CDR3 has 14 amino acids. Trimming left V 1 base short and J 4 bases short, with 10 bases between. CDR3 sequence (DNA): TGTGCCAGCAGCTTAGTGGGGGCAGGCACTGAAGCTTTCTTT. Translation gives CASSLVGAGTEAFF.

This clone appeared a few times. This chain connects TRBV4-2 to TRBJ1-5; 8 nucleotides align to TRBD1. The V gene end was trimmed by 1 base and the J gene end by 6 bases; junction bases not matched to a gene: 5. Germline loops: CDR1 LGHNA, CDR2 YNFKEQ. The CDR3 is made up of 15 amino acids. In DNA, the CDR3 is TGTGCCAGCAGCCAAGCGACAGGGGCGATTCAGCCCCAGCATTTT. This translates into CASSQATGAIQPQHF.

This clone came up once. The chain links TRBV5-1 to TRBJ1-3; a possible D gene is TRBD1 (5 bases). The germline V gene encodes CDR1 SGHRS and CDR2 YFSETQ. The CDR3 sequence is 15 residues long. Trimming cost V 0 bases and J 2 bases, with 9 bases left between them. The CDR3 is CASSLAGGAGNTIYF. The CDR3 DNA reads as TGCGCCAGCAGCTTGGCCGGGGGAGCTGGAAACACCATATATTTT.

This chain joins TRBV11-2 and TRBJ2-7, with D perhaps matching TRBD1 (5 bases). The CDR3 spans 14 residues. CDR1 is SGHAT and CDR2 is FQNNGV in the germline V gene. The ends were cut back, 0 bases at V and 2 bases at J, with 8 bases in the middle. CDR3 DNA: TGTGCCAGCAGCTTAGAAACAGGCCCCTACGAGCAGTACTTC. Its translation: CASSLETGPYEQYF.

This clone was detected a few times. The rearrangement joins TRBV4-1 to TRBJ2-7; 7 nucleotides align to TRBD1. This CDR3 is 15 amino acids long. Trimming at V came to 1 base and at J to 7 bases, leaving 10 bases not matched to a gene. Germline CDR1 and CDR2: MGHRA and YSYEKL. CDR3 sequence: CASSQGPDRVWEQYF. CDR3 in DNA: TGCGCCAGCAGCCAAGGCCCAGACAGGGTTTGGGAGCAGTACTTC.

V gene TRBV4-1 combines with J gene TRBJ2-5, with 9 bases that match TRBD2. Germline trimming cut 4 bases from V and 5 bases from J; bases unmatched to any gene: 11. This CDR3 has 16 amino acids. Germline V gene data show CDR1 as MGHRA and CDR2 as YSYEKL. The CDR3 here is CASSPSASGVGETQYF. In DNA, the CDR3 is TGCGCCAGCAGCCCCTCCGCTAGCGGGGTAGGGGAGACCCAGTACTTC.

This clone was detected a few times. The J gene is TRBJ1-1, the V gene TRBV5-6, with D possibly being TRBD1 (6 bases). The V and J ends lost 1 base and 7 bases respectively, with 14 bases between them. The CDR3 is made up of 14 amino acids. Germline V lookup: CDR1 SGHDT, CDR2 YYEEEE. The CDR3, as DNA: TGTGCCAGCAGCTTGTTGGGGGCTCAGGTTGAAGCTTTCTTT. Protein: CASSLLGAQVEAFF.

The count of this clone is one. V is TRBV4-1 and J is TRBJ1-2, with TRBD1 matching over 9 bases. Germline V gene sequence: CDR1 MGHRA, CDR2 YSYEKL. CDR3 length equals 15 residues. The V gene end was trimmed by 4 bases and the J gene end by 1 base; junction bases not matched to a gene: 4. CDR3 sequence reads: CASSPGQGNNYGYTF. The CDR3 DNA reads as TGCGCCAGCAGCCCCGGACAGGGGAATAACTATGGCTACACCTTC.